This TCR beta chain originates from a study of cytomegalovirus exposure and HLA in healthy donors. Study-level points and caveats: Reports credit the classifier with highly specific, highly sensitive diagnosis of cytomegalovirus status. Productive rates of about 87% or about 30% were seen for most TCR beta V segments in an earlier analysis.

This clone was found a few times. Antigen: not known. Donors showed nominal health when sampled, although they likely had unrecorded immune exposures. A multiplex PCR was run with 60 Vbeta primers and 13 Jbeta primers. The table came from immunoSEQ multiplex PCR; TCRdb's copy has only in-frame clones and leaves some out. The profile covers 150,000 to 160,000 clones, with about 80% appearing a single time and 4% to 4.5% taken by the ten largest. From germline, CDR1 is SGHNT and CDR2 YYREEE (reference sequence). The ends were cut back, 2 bases at V and 4 bases at J, with 11 bases in the middle. The CDR3 totals 14 residues.

The V and J genes are TRBV5-4 and TRBJ2-3; no reliable D call. The clonotype was recovered from a woman in her 40s in good health and CMV-seronegative. Specimen: PBMCs. CDR3 in DNA: TGTGCCAGCAGCTTCCAGGCTCTTGCAGATACGCAGTATTTT. It specifies CASSFQALADTQYF.